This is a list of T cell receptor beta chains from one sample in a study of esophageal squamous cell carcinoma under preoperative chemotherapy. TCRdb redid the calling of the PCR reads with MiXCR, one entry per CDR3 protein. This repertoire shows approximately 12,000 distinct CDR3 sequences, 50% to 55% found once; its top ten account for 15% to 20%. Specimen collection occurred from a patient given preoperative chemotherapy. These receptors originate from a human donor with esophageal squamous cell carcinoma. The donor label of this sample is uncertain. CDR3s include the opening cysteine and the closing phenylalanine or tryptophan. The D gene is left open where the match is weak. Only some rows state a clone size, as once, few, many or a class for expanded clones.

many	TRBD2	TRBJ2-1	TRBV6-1	CASSPLKSSGMYNEQFF	TGTGCCAGCAGCCCTCTCAAGTCTAGCGGGATGTACAATGAGCAGTTCTTC
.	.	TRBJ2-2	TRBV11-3	CASSLELSGELFF	TGTGCCAGCAGCTTAGAATTGTCCGGGGAGCTGTTTTTT
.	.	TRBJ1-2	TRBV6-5	CASSSLAGATTPLGYTF	TGTGCCAGCAGTTCTCTTGCAGGCGCGACAACTCCTTTGGGCTACACCTTC
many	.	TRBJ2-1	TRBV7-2	CASSLVYYEQFF	TGTGCCAGCAGCTTAGTCTACTACGAGCAGTTCTTC
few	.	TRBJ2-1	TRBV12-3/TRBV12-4	CASSLDQTNEQFF	TGTGCCAGCAGTTTAGATCAGACCAATGAGCAGTTCTTC
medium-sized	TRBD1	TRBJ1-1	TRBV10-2	CASSSGQGRTEAFF	TGCGCCAGCAGTAGTGGACAGGGGCGCACTGAAGCTTTCTTT
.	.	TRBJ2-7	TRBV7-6	CASSATRRDNEQYF	TGTGCCAGCAGCGCGACGAGGAGGGACAATGAGCAGTACTTC
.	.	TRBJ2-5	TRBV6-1	CASSGTEETQYF	TGTGCCAGCAGTGGGACGGAAGAGACCCAGTACTTC
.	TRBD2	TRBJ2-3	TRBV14	CASSQRGGPSTDTQYF	TGTGCCAGCAGCCAGCGGGGGGGGCCAAGCACAGATACGCAGTATTTT
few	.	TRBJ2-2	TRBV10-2	CASTRVADYLGELFF	TGCGCCAGCACCCGGGTAGCGGATTATCTAGGGGAGCTGTTTTTT
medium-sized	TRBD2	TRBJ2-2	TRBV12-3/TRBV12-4	CASSWGGRDGELFF	TGTGCCAGCAGCTGGGGGGGAAGGGACGGGGAGCTGTTTTTT
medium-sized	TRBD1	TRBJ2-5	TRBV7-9	CASSGSGGGETQYF	TGTGCCAGCAGCGGGTCAGGGGGCGGAGAGACCCAGTACTTC
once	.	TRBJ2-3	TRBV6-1	CASRTEGAGTGAQYF	TGTGCCAGCAGGACAGAAGGGGCGGGGACCGGGGCGCAGTATTTT
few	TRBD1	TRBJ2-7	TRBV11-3	CASSSGGAGDEQYF	TGTGCCAGCAGCTCAGGGGGCGCGGGCGACGAGCAGTACTTC
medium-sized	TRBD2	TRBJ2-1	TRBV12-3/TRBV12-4	CASSSLGRRGRLASESETQFF	TGTGCCAGCAGTTCACTGGGACGGCGAGGGCGACTAGCGTCAGAATCAGAGACCCAGTTCTTC
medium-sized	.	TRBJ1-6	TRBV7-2	CASSSAAGVSPLHF	TGTGCCAGCAGCTCCGCGGCCGGGGTTTCACCCCTCCACTTT
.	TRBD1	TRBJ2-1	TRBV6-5	CASSYSRDRLYNEQFF	TGTGCCAGCAGTTACTCCCGGGACAGGCTTTACAATGAGCAGTTCTTC
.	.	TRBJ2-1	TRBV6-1	CASTPGGPRNTQFF	TGTGCCAGCACCCCCGGGGGCCCCCGAAATACGCAGTTCTTC
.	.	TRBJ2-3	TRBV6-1	CASSELRDTQYF	TGTGCCAGCAGTGAATTGCGGGATACGCAGTATTTT
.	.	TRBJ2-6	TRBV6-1	CASSKRQATQSSSGANELYF	TGTGCCAGCAGTAAGCGACAGGCCACCCAATCCTCCTCTGGGGCCAACGAGCTGTACTTC
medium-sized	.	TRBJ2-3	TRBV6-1	CASRPVTDRSTDTQYF	TGTGCCAGCAGACCTGTGACTGACAGGTCCACAGATACGCAGTATTTT
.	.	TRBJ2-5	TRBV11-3	CASSLGRETQYF	TGTGCCAGCAGCTTAGGGAGAGAGACCCAGTACTTC
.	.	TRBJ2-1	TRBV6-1	CASGIVNEQFF	TGTGCGAGCGGAATCGTCAATGAGCAGTTTTTT
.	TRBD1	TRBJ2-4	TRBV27	CASSVRGMGDKNIQYF	TGTGCCAGCAGTGTCAGGGGGATGGGCGACAAAAACATTCAGTATTTC
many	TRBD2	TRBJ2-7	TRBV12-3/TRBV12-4	CASSKGRDFNEQYF	TGTGCCAGCAGCAAAGGGAGGGACTTCAATGAGCAGTACTTC
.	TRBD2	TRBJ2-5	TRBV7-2	CASTGAGALYNEQYF	TGTGCCAGCACCGGAGCGGGAGCCCTCTACAATGAGCAGTACTTC
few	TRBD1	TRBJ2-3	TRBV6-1	CASRRGRQGIFTDTQYF	TGTGCCAGCAGGAGGGGTCGACAGGGAATATTCACAGATACGCAGTATTTT
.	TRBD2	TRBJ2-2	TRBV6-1	CASTKTHGLAGGRTDELYF	TGTGCCAGCACCAAAACTCACGGACTAGCGGGAGGGCGCACCGATGAGCTGTATTTT
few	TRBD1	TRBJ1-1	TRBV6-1	CASTKDRMNTEAFF	TGTGCCAGCACCAAGGACAGGATGAACACTGAAGCTTTCTTT
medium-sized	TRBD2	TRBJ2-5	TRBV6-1	CASSGNSGRGGTQYF	TGTGCCAGCAGTGGAAATAGCGGGAGAGGCGGGACCCAGTACTTC
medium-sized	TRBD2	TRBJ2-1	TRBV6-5	CASRTEGLAGLEQFF	TGTGCCAGCAGAACAGAGGGACTAGCGGGACTTGAGCAGTTCTTC
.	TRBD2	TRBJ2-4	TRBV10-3	CATSNVVAGLGGTDTQYF	TGTGCCACCTCGAATGTGGTAGCGGGGCTGGGAGGCACAGATACGCAGTACTTC
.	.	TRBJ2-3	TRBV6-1	CASMEETQYF	TGTGCCAGCATGGAAGAGACCCAGTACTTT
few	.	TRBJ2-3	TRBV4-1	CASSQEGRFTDTQYF	TGCGCCAGCAGCCAAGAGGGGCGGTTCACAGATACGCAGTATTTT
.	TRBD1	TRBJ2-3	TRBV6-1	CASSHGQANTGKQYF	TGTGCCAGCAGCCACGGACAGGCGAACACCGGGAAGCAGTATTTT
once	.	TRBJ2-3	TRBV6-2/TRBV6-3	CASKVALMNPPDTQYF	TGTGCCAGCAAGGTGGCGCTGATGAACCCTCCAGATACGCAGTATTTT
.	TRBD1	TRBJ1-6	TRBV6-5	CASSYDRGHSPLHF	TGTGCCAGCAGTTATGACAGGGGACATTCACCCCTCCACTTT
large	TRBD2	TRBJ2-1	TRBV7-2	CASTATSGIINEQFF	TGTGCCAGCACCGCGACTAGCGGGATTATCAATGAGCAGTTCTTC
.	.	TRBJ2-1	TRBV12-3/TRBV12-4	CASSGLQGFNEQFF	TGTGCCAGCAGTGGCCTACAGGGATTCAATGAGCAGTTCTTC
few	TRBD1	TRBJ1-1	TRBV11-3	CASRFGQGGTEAFF	TGTGCCAGCAGGTTCGGACAGGGGGGGACTGAAGCTTTCTTT
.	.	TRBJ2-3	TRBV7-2	CASSLGIQLGTDTQYF	TGTGCCAGCAGCTTAGGGATCCAGCTCGGGACAGATACGCAGTATTTT
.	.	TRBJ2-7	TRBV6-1	CASNGSPGSYEQYF	TGTGCCAGCAACGGGAGCCCGGGGTCCTACGAGCAGTACTTC
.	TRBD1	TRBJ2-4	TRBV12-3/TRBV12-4	CASLDRAGEAQYF	TGTGCCAGTTTGGACAGGGCCGGGGAGGCCCAGTACTTC
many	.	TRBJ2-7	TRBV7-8	CASSFRGRGRDEQYF	TGTGCCAGCAGCTTCCGGGGACGAGGTAGGGACGAGCAGTACTTC
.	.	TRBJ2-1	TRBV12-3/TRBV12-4	CASSFHYEQFF	TGTGCCAGCAGTTTCCACTACGAGCAGTTCTTC
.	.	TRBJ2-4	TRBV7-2	CASSPTGISKNIQYF	TGTGCCAGCAGCCCAACCGGGATCTCCAAAAACATTCAGTACTTC
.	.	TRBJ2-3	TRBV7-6	CASSLEGTSTDTQYF	TGTGCCAGCAGCTTAGAGGGGACTAGCACAGATACGCAGTATTTT
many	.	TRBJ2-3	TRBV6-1	CASKEFTDGTDTQYF	TGTGCCAGCAAGGAGTTTACTGACGGCACAGATACGCAGTATTTT